This TCR beta chain was found in a study of blood T cell repertoires in COVID-19. Turning to the study itself: Samples taken during acute and convalescent COVID-19 were collected in the United States, Italy and Spain. T cells, B-cell-depleted T cells, or PBMCs provided the cDNA or gDNA that served as material.

Germline CDR1 ENHRY, CDR2 SYGVKD. The junction had 11 bases not matched to a gene; V was cut back by 7 bases and J by 5 bases. The CDR3 loop spans 14 amino acids. Per the study methods: For nucleated cells, counts were estimated from reference gene primer amplification. Produced via immunoSEQ multiplex PCR; TCRdb's table is partial and in-frame only. The V and J calls and the clone size are those of that table, but D and trimming were determined from the DNA. This table holds under 300,000 clones, approximately 86% found once. V usage is TRBV10-3 and J usage is TRBJ2-7; TRBD2 aligns across 7 bases. The sample taken for sequencing was peripheral blood. This sequence was found in a woman in her 70s with active or convalescent COVID-19. The CDR3 is CAITAGTINNEQYF. In DNA, the CDR3 is TGTGCCATCACCGCCGGGACTATTAATAACGAGCAGTACTTC.